A selection of T cell receptor beta chains follows, all from one sample in a study of blood T cell repertoires in COVID-19. Here immunoSEQ multiplex PCR was the method, and the copy in TCRdb shows in-frame clones only, minus some. The sample lists 95,000 to 150,000 clones; roughly 89% were seen once. What was sequenced was peripheral blood. These receptors came from a woman aged 55-70 years with COVID-19, enrolled during active disease. Both conserved end residues are part of each CDR3. The D gene is left open where the match is weak. Not all rows give a size; the values are once, few, many and, for expanded clones, a class.

d_gene: -; j_gene: TRBJ1-5; v_gene: TRBV6-5; abundance: -; CDR3aa: CASSYSLRSGNQPQHF; CDR3nt: TGTGCCAGCAGTTACTCGCTCCGTAGCGGCAATCAGCCCCAGCATTTT
d_gene: TRBD2; j_gene: TRBJ2-1; v_gene: TRBV9; abundance: -; CDR3aa: CASSARGSGGPTYNEQFF; CDR3nt: TGTGCCAGCAGCGCGAGGGGTAGCGGGGGCCCGACCTACAATGAGCAGTTCTTC
d_gene: TRBD1; j_gene: TRBJ1-5; v_gene: TRBV7-2; abundance: once; CDR3aa: CASSLDDRGTGQPQHF; CDR3nt: TGTGCCAGCAGCTTAGATGACAGGGGGACGGGGCAGCCCCAGCATTTT
d_gene: -; j_gene: TRBJ1-4; v_gene: TRBV11-2; abundance: -; CDR3aa: CASSPRIGEKLFF; CDR3nt: TGTGCCAGCAGCCCGCGAATCGGTGAAAAACTGTTTTTT
d_gene: -; j_gene: TRBJ1-5; v_gene: TRBV7-9; abundance: -; CDR3aa: CASSLWPQPQHF; CDR3nt: TGTGCCAGCAGCTTATGGCCACAGCCCCAGCATTTT
d_gene: -; j_gene: TRBJ1-4; v_gene: TRBV18; abundance: -; CDR3aa: CASSLQGGHRGTNEKLFF; CDR3nt: TGTGCCAGCTCCCTACAAGGGGGACACCGAGGAACTAATGAAAAACTGTTTTTT
d_gene: TRBD1; j_gene: TRBJ2-3; v_gene: TRBV3-1/TRBV3-2; abundance: -; CDR3aa: CASSQAEGTGEYF; CDR3nt: TGTGCCAGCAGCCAAGCGGAAGGGACAGGGGAGTATTTT
d_gene: TRBD1; j_gene: TRBJ2-7; v_gene: TRBV10-3; abundance: -; CDR3aa: CAIRGQGVTYEQYF; CDR3nt: TGTGCCATCAGGGGACAGGGGGTTACCTACGAGCAGTACTTC
d_gene: -; j_gene: TRBJ1-1; v_gene: TRBV10-3; abundance: once; CDR3aa: CAIQVTRDTEAFF; CDR3nt: TGTGCCATCCAGGTTACCAGGGACACTGAAGCTTTCTTT
d_gene: TRBD1; j_gene: TRBJ1-2; v_gene: TRBV2; abundance: -; CDR3aa: CASRATGTGTFNRTF; CDR3nt: TGTGCCAGCAGGGCAACCGGGACAGGGACCTTCAATCGCACCTTC
d_gene: -; j_gene: TRBJ1-1; v_gene: TRBV15; abundance: -; CDR3aa: CATSRDPGAEAFF; CDR3nt: TGTGCCACCAGCAGAGATCCCGGGGCTGAAGCTTTCTTT
d_gene: TRBD2; j_gene: TRBJ2-7; v_gene: TRBV4-3; abundance: -; CDR3aa: CASSLSGGASYEQYF; CDR3nt: TGCGCCAGCAGCCTGAGCGGGGGGGCTTCCTACGAGCAGTACTTC
d_gene: -; j_gene: TRBJ2-7; v_gene: TRBV9; abundance: -; CDR3aa: CASSVGQTSYEQYF; CDR3nt: TGTGCCAGCAGCGTAGGACAGACTTCCTACGAGCAGTACTTC
d_gene: TRBD2; j_gene: TRBJ2-5; v_gene: TRBV19; abundance: once; CDR3aa: CASSTFVAGGQTQYF; CDR3nt: TGTGCCAGTAGTACCTTCGTAGCGGGGGGCCAGACCCAGTACTTC
d_gene: TRBD1; j_gene: TRBJ1-1; v_gene: TRBV6-5; abundance: -; CDR3aa: CASTSGGLSEAFF; CDR3nt: TGTGCCAGCACATCAGGGGGGCTCTCTGAAGCTTTCTTT
d_gene: TRBD2; j_gene: TRBJ2-5; v_gene: TRBV5-1; abundance: -; CDR3aa: CASSTAGGETQYF; CDR3nt: TGCGCCAGCAGCACAGCGGGGGGGGAGACCCAGTACTTC
d_gene: TRBD1; j_gene: TRBJ2-7; v_gene: TRBV11-3; abundance: once; CDR3aa: CASSLSTGAYEQYF; CDR3nt: TGTGCCAGCAGCTTGTCTACAGGGGCCTACGAGCAGTACTTC
d_gene: TRBD1; j_gene: TRBJ1-1; v_gene: TRBV14; abundance: -; CDR3aa: CASSQGGTAKAFF; CDR3nt: TGTGCCAGCAGCCAAGGTGGGACAGCGAAAGCTTTCTTT
d_gene: -; j_gene: TRBJ2-7; v_gene: TRBV19; abundance: once; CDR3aa: CASSPWGGASYEQYF; CDR3nt: TGTGCCAGTAGCCCCTGGGGGGGGGCATCCTACGAGCAGTACTTC
d_gene: TRBD2; j_gene: TRBJ2-3; v_gene: TRBV2; abundance: -; CDR3aa: CASRPSLAGASSTDTQYF; CDR3nt: TGTGCCAGCAGGCCCTCGTTAGCGGGGGCTTCTAGCACAGATACGCAGTATTTT